The rows below give T cell receptor beta chains drawn from one sample of a study of CD8 T cell repertoires and HIV-1 epitope variants. The antigens for these receptors are not known. The protocol was immunoSEQ multiplex PCR, while the TCRdb copy is restricted to in-frame clones and leaves out a portion. The sample lists about 5,000 clones; less than 70% were seen once. Source material: cultured CD8+ T cells derived from PBMCs. Source of these receptors: a male donor with HIV. CDR3s include the opening cysteine and the closing phenylalanine or tryptophan. Fields, in order: D gene, clone size, J gene, V gene, CDR3 protein, CDR3 DNA. D genes are given only for firm matches. Not all rows give a size; the values are once, few, many and, for expanded clones, a class.

d_call: -
clone_size: -
j_call: TRBJ2-2
v_call: TRBV11-2
cdr3_aa: CASSPLGGVGTGELFF
cdr3_nt: TGTGCCAGCAGCCCTTTGGGGGGTGTCGGGACCGGGGAGCTGTTTTTT

d_call: TRBD2
clone_size: -
j_call: TRBJ2-1
v_call: TRBV29-1
cdr3_aa: CSVEVSGSQNEQFF
cdr3_nt: TGCAGCGTTGAAGTTAGCGGGAGTCAAAATGAGCAGTTCTTC

d_call: -
clone_size: once
j_call: TRBJ2-3
v_call: TRBV30
cdr3_aa: CASISGHSYTDTQYF
cdr3_nt: TGTGCGTCCATCTCGGGCCACTCCTACACAGATACGCAGTATTTT

d_call: -
clone_size: once
j_call: TRBJ2-6
v_call: TRBV27
cdr3_aa: CASSSMTEQVLSGANVLTF
cdr3_nt: TGTGCCAGCAGTTCGATGACGGAGCAAGTTCTTTCTGGGGCCAACGTCCTGACTTTC

d_call: -
clone_size: -
j_call: TRBJ1-6
v_call: TRBV7-3
cdr3_aa: CASSLTGGHSPLHF
cdr3_nt: TGTGCCAGCAGCTTAACAGGGGGACATTCACCCCTCCACTTT

d_call: -
clone_size: -
j_call: TRBJ1-1
v_call: TRBV5-5
cdr3_aa: CASSQVPTGYGAFF
cdr3_nt: TGCGCCAGCAGCCAAGTCCCCACAGGGTATGGAGCTTTCTTT

d_call: -
clone_size: -
j_call: TRBJ2-1
v_call: TRBV18
cdr3_aa: CASSPQADRNEQFF
cdr3_nt: TGTGCCAGCTCACCCCAAGCGGACCGCAATGAGCAGTTCTTC

d_call: -
clone_size: -
j_call: TRBJ2-2
v_call: TRBV5-5
cdr3_aa: CASSSDSAYPNTGELFF
cdr3_nt: TGTGCCAGCAGTTCGGACAGCGCCTACCCGAACACCGGGGAGCTGTTTTTT

d_call: TRBD1
clone_size: few
j_call: TRBJ1-2
v_call: TRBV7-6
cdr3_aa: CASSGQGWNGYTF
cdr3_nt: TGTGCCAGCAGCGGACAGGGGTGGAATGGCTACACCTTC

d_call: -
clone_size: -
j_call: TRBJ2-7
v_call: TRBV5-3
cdr3_aa: CASSLRAGEQYF
cdr3_nt: TGTGCCAGCAGCTTACGAGCGGGCGAGCAGTACTTC

d_call: TRBD1
clone_size: once
j_call: TRBJ1-1
v_call: TRBV6-4
cdr3_aa: CARLRDRDLNTEAFF
cdr3_nt: TGTGCCAGGTTACGGGACAGGGACCTGAACACTGAAGCTTTCTTT

d_call: TRBD1
clone_size: -
j_call: TRBJ1-4
v_call: TRBV27
cdr3_aa: CASGMVGQGTTNEKLFF
cdr3_nt: TGTGCCAGCGGAATGGTGGGACAGGGGACAACTAATGAAAAACTGTTTTTT

d_call: -
clone_size: -
j_call: TRBJ2-1
v_call: TRBV7-3
cdr3_aa: CASSLDSGSSYNEQFF
cdr3_nt: TGTGCCAGCAGCTTAGACAGCGGTTCTTCCTACAATGAGCAGTTCTTC

d_call: -
clone_size: -
j_call: TRBJ1-2
v_call: TRBV11-1
cdr3_aa: CASSLDRQAYGYTF
cdr3_nt: TGTGCCAGCAGCTTGGACAGACAGGCCTATGGCTACACCTTC

d_call: -
clone_size: -
j_call: TRBJ2-7
v_call: TRBV28
cdr3_aa: CASSFSRATANYEQYF
cdr3_nt: TGTGCCAGCAGTTTCTCCCGGGCGACAGCTAACTACGAGCAGTACTTC

d_call: TRBD1
clone_size: -
j_call: TRBJ2-1
v_call: TRBV18
cdr3_aa: CASSRQGVEGFNEQFF
cdr3_nt: TGTGCCAGCTCACGACAGGGGGTCGAAGGGTTCAATGAGCAGTTCTTC

d_call: -
clone_size: -
j_call: TRBJ1-1
v_call: TRBV9
cdr3_aa: CASRRGTEAFF
cdr3_nt: TGTGCCAGCCGGAGGGGGACTGAAGCTTTCTTT

d_call: TRBD1
clone_size: once
j_call: TRBJ2-2
v_call: TRBV7-8
cdr3_aa: CASSPSGQGINTGELFF
cdr3_nt: TGTGCCAGCAGCCCATCGGGACAGGGAATCAACACCGGGGAGCTGTTTTTT

d_call: TRBD1
clone_size: -
j_call: TRBJ2-3
v_call: TRBV5-1
cdr3_aa: CASSPPHGTARQDTQYF
cdr3_nt: TGCGCCAGCAGCCCACCCCACGGGACAGCCCGCCAAGATACGCAGTATTTT

d_call: -
clone_size: -
j_call: TRBJ1-1
v_call: TRBV7-9
cdr3_aa: CASSLALGNTEAFF
cdr3_nt: TGTGCCAGCAGCTTAGCCCTTGGGAACACTGAAGCTTTCTTT

d_call: -
clone_size: -
j_call: TRBJ2-7
v_call: TRBV6-5
cdr3_aa: CASSQRGVYEQYF
cdr3_nt: TGTGCCAGCAGTCAGAGGGGGGTCTACGAGCAGTACTTC

d_call: -
clone_size: -
j_call: TRBJ2-3
v_call: TRBV15
cdr3_aa: CATSKFRRTTGTDTQYF
cdr3_nt: TGTGCCACCAGCAAATTTAGACGGACTACCGGCACAGATACGCAGTATTTT

d_call: TRBD2
clone_size: -
j_call: TRBJ2-3
v_call: TRBV27
cdr3_aa: CASRGGIDTQYF
cdr3_nt: TGTGCCAGCAGGGGGGGGATAGATACGCAGTATTTT

d_call: TRBD1
clone_size: -
j_call: TRBJ2-1
v_call: TRBV7-2
cdr3_aa: CASSYDRAGEQFF
cdr3_nt: TGTGCCAGCAGCTATGACAGGGCCGGGGAGCAGTTCTTC

d_call: TRBD2
clone_size: -
j_call: TRBJ2-1
v_call: TRBV7-2
cdr3_aa: CASTTTAGTSGGLRFF
cdr3_nt: TGTGCCAGCACTACCACCGCCGGGACTAGCGGGGGTTTGAGGTTCTTC

d_call: -
clone_size: -
j_call: TRBJ2-2
v_call: TRBV19
cdr3_aa: CASSPPPNTGELFF
cdr3_nt: TGTGCCAGTAGTCCCCCCCCGAACACCGGGGAGCTGTTTTTT

d_call: -
clone_size: -
j_call: TRBJ2-3
v_call: TRBV28
cdr3_aa: CASSLIGDTDTQYF
cdr3_nt: TGTGCCAGCAGTTTGATAGGGGACACAGATACGCAGTATTTT

d_call: -
clone_size: -
j_call: TRBJ1-1
v_call: TRBV27
cdr3_aa: CASSLSQGIPTEAFF
cdr3_nt: TGTGCCAGCAGTTTATCTCAGGGCATTCCCACTGAAGCTTTCTTT

d_call: TRBD1
clone_size: -
j_call: TRBJ1-1
v_call: TRBV12-5
cdr3_aa: CASGFTTWGQANTEAFF
cdr3_nt: TGTGCTAGTGGTTTTACCACCTGGGGACAGGCGAACACTGAAGCTTTCTTT

d_call: TRBD2
clone_size: -
j_call: TRBJ2-1
v_call: TRBV19
cdr3_aa: CASRWRGDVSSYNEQFF
cdr3_nt: TGTGCCAGTAGGTGGCGGGGGGACGTGAGCTCCTACAATGAGCAGTTCTTC

d_call: -
clone_size: -
j_call: TRBJ2-7
v_call: TRBV5-5
cdr3_aa: CASSPVSGRAYEQYF
cdr3_nt: TGTGCCAGCAGCCCCGTTTCCGGGCGTGCCTACGAGCAGTACTTC

d_call: -
clone_size: few
j_call: TRBJ1-1
v_call: TRBV4-2
cdr3_aa: CASSQGTEAFF
cdr3_nt: TGTGCCAGCAGCCAAGGCACTGAAGCTTTCTTT

d_call: -
clone_size: -
j_call: TRBJ2-2
v_call: TRBV7-3
cdr3_aa: CASSLRNTGELFF
cdr3_nt: TGTGCCAGCAGCCTGCGCAACACCGGGGAGCTGTTTTTT

d_call: -
clone_size: once
j_call: TRBJ1-2
v_call: TRBV11-3
cdr3_aa: CASSPWPVELDYGYTF
cdr3_nt: TGTGCCAGCAGCCCTTGGCCGGTAGAATTGGACTATGGCTACACCTTC

d_call: -
clone_size: -
j_call: TRBJ2-1
v_call: TRBV5-6
cdr3_aa: CASSVSLASEQFF
cdr3_nt: TGTGCCAGCAGCGTTTCTCTAGCGAGTGAGCAGTTCTTC

d_call: -
clone_size: -
j_call: TRBJ2-7
v_call: TRBV7-9
cdr3_aa: CASSTDSNEQYF
cdr3_nt: TGTGCCAGCAGCACCGACAGTAACGAGCAGTACTTC

d_call: TRBD2
clone_size: -
j_call: TRBJ2-3
v_call: TRBV27
cdr3_aa: CASSLAGGSTDTQYF
cdr3_nt: TGTGCCAGCAGTTTAGCGGGAGGGAGCACAGATACGCAGTATTTT